The 32 T cell receptor beta chains in this list originate from one sample, sequenced in a study of CD4 T cell repertoires in COVID-19. The table came from immunoSEQ multiplex PCR; TCRdb's copy has only in-frame clones and leaves some out. The table has 60,000 to 90,000 clones, 83% seen once. The sequenced sample was CD4+ T cells from peripheral blood, obtained after recovery from COVID-19. These receptors came from a human donor who had COVID-19.

The V call is TRBV19, the J call TRBJ2-3, with TRBD2 identical over 13 bases. CDR1 is LNHDA, CDR2 SQIVND, per germline (reference sequence). The V and J ends lost 4 bases and 5 bases, in that order; junction bases with no gene match: 6. The length of the CDR3 is 16 residues. The CDR3, as DNA: TGTGCCAGTAGTACGCCACTAGCGGGAGGGCTAGATACGCAGTATTTT. Amino acid sequence: CASSTPLAGGLDTQYF.

The gene calls are TRBV10-3 and TRBJ2-5, with 10 bases lining up with TRBD2. In germline, CDR1 is ENHRY, CDR2 SYGVKD. This CDR3 comprises 15 residues. With 5 bases clipped from V and 5 bases from J, the junction kept 8 bases outside the gene matches. CDR3 sequence reads: CAISPGTSERETQYF. The CDR3, as DNA: TGTGCCATCAGTCCCGGGACTAGCGAGCGGGAGACCCAGTACTTC.

The V gene is TRBV27, the J gene TRBJ2-2, with 12 bases fitting TRBD1. The junction had 5 bases not matched to a gene; V was cut back by 4 bases and J by 5 bases. The CDR3 is made up of 16 amino acids. CDR1 MNHEY and CDR2 SMNVEV come from the germline V gene (reference sequence). CDR3 protein: CASSSPGQGATGELFF. Written as DNA, the CDR3 is TGTGCCAGCAGTTCCCCGGGACAGGGGGCGACCGGGGAGCTGTTTTTT.

The genes are TRBV19 and TRBJ1-5, with 7 bases lining up with TRBD1. This CDR3 region has 15 residues. J gave up 5 bases and V 7 bases, and 11 bases lay outside the gene matches. Germline V gene data show CDR1 as LNHDA and CDR2 as SQIVND (reference sequence). CDR3 region: CASTRPGGWDQPQHF. The CDR3 DNA sequence: TGTGCCAGTACCCGGCCAGGGGGATGGGATCAGCCCCAGCATTTT.

This chain connects TRBV7-6 to TRBJ2-1, with 8 nucleotides matching TRBD1. J was trimmed by 6 bases and V by 1 base; bases with no gene match: 5. This CDR3 has 15 residues. Germline values: CDR1 SGHVS, CDR2 FNYEAQ. The CDR3 DNA follows: TGTGCCAGCAGCTTAGGGCAGGGGGCGGTCAATGAGCAGTTCTTC. Its protein product is CASSLGQGAVNEQFF. Full variable domain (outside the CDR3, taken from reference TRBV7-6 and TRBJ2-1): GAGVSQSPRYKVTKRGQDVALRCDPISGHVSLYWYRQALGQGPEFLTYFNYEAQQDKSGLPNDRFSAERPEGSISTLTIQRTEQRDSAMYRCASSLGQGAVNEQFFGPGTRLTVL.

The chain has TRBV18 and TRBJ2-3; D uncertain. The CDR3 has 13 residues. The V end lost 6 bases, the J end lost 5 bases, and 12 bases lay between the germline ends. Germline-derived CDR1 and CDR2 are KGHSH and LQKENI. The CDR3, as DNA: TGTGCCAGCTCCCCTAATCTGGAAGATACGCAGTATTTT. Its translation is CASSPNLEDTQYF.

This clone was seen a single time. The rearrangement joins TRBV7-8 to TRBJ1-1, with a possible D match to TRBD1 (5 bases). Trimming stripped 1 base from V and 5 bases from J, with 11 bases between. Germline CDR1 SGHVS, CDR2 FQNEAQ. The CDR3 has 14 amino acids. This chain's CDR3 is CASSLDRFGTEAFF. For the CDR3, the DNA is TGTGCCAGCAGCTTAGACAGGTTTGGGACTGAAGCTTTCTTT.

A few counts support this clone. The rearrangement uses TRBV3-1 (or the pseudogene TRBV3-2) and TRBJ2-7; a weak D match, TRBD2 (5 bases). Germline loops: CDR1 LGHDT, CDR2 YNNKEL (reference sequence). V was pared by 0 bases and J by 6 bases, with 12 bases between. CDR3 size: 14 residues. The CDR3 sequence is CASSQDHRRGEQYF. DNA for the CDR3: TGTGCCAGCAGCCAAGACCACCGTCGGGGCGAGCAGTACTTC.

This clone has a single count. The chain recombines TRBV7-6 with TRBJ1-1; the D gene is possibly TRBD1 (5 bases). CDR1 and CDR2 from the germline V gene are SGHVS and FNYEAQ. The V end was cut by 5 bases, the J end by 4 bases, with 17 bases between. This CDR3 has 15 residues. CDR3 bases: TGTGCCAGCAGCACAATCGGGGGGTCGGGCACTGAAGCTTTCTTT. Amino acids: CASSTIGGSGTEAFF.

Turning to this clone: In the same sample, other DNA sequences code for this CDR3. CDR3: CASSTGGPYGYTF. As DNA, the CDR3 is TGCGCCAGCAGTACAGGGGGCCCTTATGGCTACACCTTC. The chain links TRBV5-1 to TRBJ1-2; the match to TRBD1 covers 9 bases. Germline V gene sequence: CDR1 SGHRS, CDR2 YFSETQ. The ends lost 5 bases at V and 5 bases at J; junction bases unmatched: 4. The CDR3 loop spans 13 amino acids.

This chain joins TRBV11-2 and TRBJ1-1, with 10 bases identical to TRBD1. Per germline, CDR1 SGHAT and CDR2 FQNNGV. The CDR3 covers 13 residues. Unmatched junction bases numbered 1, after V lost 5 bases and J lost 4 bases. CDR3 nucleotide sequence: TGTGCCAGCAGCGGACAGGGGGGCACTGAAGCTTTCTTT. It is translated as CASSGQGGTEAFF.

The chain employs TRBV7-6 and TRBJ1-5; a weak D match, TRBD1 (6 bases). Germline V gene data show CDR1 as SGHVS and CDR2 as FNYEAQ. V dropped 4 bases and J dropped 8 bases, with 18 bases sitting between them. The CDR3 extends over 15 amino acids. The CDR3 sequence is CASSSLGQGPKPQHF. In nucleotides, the CDR3 is TGTGCCAGCAGCTCCCTCGGGCAGGGGCCCAAGCCCCAGCATTTT. The variable domain in full, completed from reference TRBV7-6 and TRBJ1-5, reads GAGVSQSPRYKVTKRGQDVALRCDPISGHVSLYWYRQALGQGPEFLTYFNYEAQQDKSGLPNDRFSAERPEGSISTLTIQRTEQRDSAMYRCASSSLGQGPKPQHFGDGTRLSIL.

V and J are TRBV5-5 and TRBJ2-3; D unclear. This CDR3 region has 15 residues. Germline V gives CDR1 SGHKS, CDR2 YYEKEE (reference sequence). Trimming pared 4 bases from V and 2 bases from J, leaving 14 bases between. The CDR3 DNA reads as TGTGCCAGCAGCCCCCAAGTCCTACCCACAGATACGCAGTATTTT. Translated, it gives CASSPQVLPTDTQYF.

This clone was detected once. This chain joins TRBV2 and TRBJ1-5; D gene uncertain. The V end was cut by 4 bases, the J end by 4 bases, with 5 bases between. Germline assignment: CDR1 SNHLY and CDR2 FYNNEI. This CDR3 is built from 12 residues. CDR3 amino acids: CASSGQNQPQHF. The CDR3 DNA reads TGTGCCAGCAGTGGTCAGAATCAGCCCCAGCATTTT.

The chain is built from TRBV6-5 and TRBJ2-2; TRBD2 aligns across 7 bases. The CDR3 loop spans 15 amino acids. CDR1 is MNHEY and CDR2 is SVGAGI in the germline V gene. J was trimmed by 4 bases and V by 4 bases; bases with no gene match: 6. CDR3 bases: TGTGCCAGCAGTTGGGGCAGGGAGGGCACCGGGGAGCTGTTTTTT. Residues: CASSWGREGTGELFF.

The chain carries TRBV2 and TRBJ2-1; TRBD1 is a possible D gene (5 bases). CDR1 and CDR2 (germline): SNHLY, FYNNEI. The CDR3 spans 13 residues. V lost 6 bases, J lost 4 bases, and 10 bases lay in between. As DNA, the CDR3 is TGTGCCAGCAGACAGGATTCTTACAATGAGCAGTTCTTC. This codes for CASRQDSYNEQFF. The entire variable domain, with the rest obtained from reference TRBV2 and TRBJ2-1, is as follows: EPEVTQTPSHQVTQMGQEVILRCVPISNHLYFYWYRQILGQKVEFLVSFYNNEISEKSEIFDDQFSVERPDGSNFTLKIRSTKLEDSAMYFCASRQDSYNEQFFGPGTRLTVL.

The J gene is TRBJ1-5, the V gene TRBV5-1; TRBD1 is a possible D gene (6 bases). With 2 bases removed from V and 4 bases from J, the gap between germline ends came to 13 bases. Germline V gene sequence: CDR1 SGHRS, CDR2 YFSETQ. This CDR3 region has 15 residues. The CDR3 reads CASSFNGGRNQPQHF. The CDR3 bases are TGCGCCAGCAGCTTTAATGGGGGCAGAAATCAGCCCCAGCATTTT. Full variable domain (missing parts from reference TRBV5-1 and TRBJ1-5): KAGVTQTPRYLIKTRGQQVTLSCSPISGHRSVSWYQQTPGQGLQFLFEYFSETQRNKGNFPGRFSGRQFSNSRSEMNVSTLELGDSALYLCASSFNGGRNQPQHFGDGTRLSIL.

This clone appeared a single time. The J gene is TRBJ2-1, the V gene TRBV19; the D gene could be TRBD1 or TRBD2 (6 bases each). Trimming cost V 10 bases and J 3 bases, with 22 bases left between them. The CDR3 totals 16 residues. From germline, CDR1 is LNHDA and CDR2 SQIVND (reference sequence). The CDR3 is CATRSGARDLYNEQFF. The CDR3 nucleotides are TGTGCCACTAGGTCAGGGGCGCGGGATCTCTACAATGAGCAGTTCTTC.

V usage is TRBV10-2 and J usage is TRBJ1-5; D is unresolved. Germline V gene lookup returns CDR1 WSHSY and CDR2 SAAADI. V was clipped by 6 bases and J by 5 bases, with 11 bases between them. The CDR3 consists of 13 residues. The CDR3 nucleotides read TGCGCCAGCAGGCTTGCGGGTGATCAGCCCCAGCATTTT. Its protein is CASRLAGDQPQHF.

V and J are TRBV19 and TRBJ1-2; possible D gene TRBD1, 6 bases. The CDR3 runs 15 residues. V was cut by 7 bases and J by 2 bases, with 17 bases left in between. The germline gives CDR1 LNHDA, CDR2 SQIVND (reference sequence). The CDR3 spells CASIGGQSANYGYTF. In DNA, the CDR3 is TGTGCCAGTATAGGTGGACAGTCGGCGAACTATGGCTACACCTTC.

V usage is TRBV11-2 and J usage is TRBJ2-5, with 8 bases that match TRBD1. The V segment lost 3 bases and the J segment 3 bases; nucleotides outside the gene matches: 6. Germline V gene data show CDR1 as SGHAT and CDR2 as FQNNGV. The CDR3 sequence is 15 residues long. The CDR3 region has the DNA TGTGCCAGCAGCTTCGCAGGGGGCGCGAAAGAGACCCAGTACTTC. It yields the protein CASSFAGGAKETQYF.

The chain joins TRBV9 to TRBJ2-1; TRBD2 matches 10 bases. Germline lookup yields CDR1 SGDLS and CDR2 YYNGEE. The CDR3 is 16 amino acids. J was trimmed by 10 bases and V by 3 bases; bases with no gene match: 13. In DNA, the CDR3 is TGTGCCAGCAGCGCCAGCGAGCCAAGCGGGGGGGTAGAGCAGTTCTTC. This gives the protein CASSASEPSGGVEQFF.

V usage is TRBV7-2 and J usage is TRBJ2-1; no firm D call. The V gene's germline CDR1 is SGHTA and CDR2 FQGNSA. This CDR3 has 11 residues. V shed 5 bases and J shed 12 bases, with 11 bases lying between them. Here the CDR3 reads CASSASAGQFF. In nucleotides, the CDR3 is TGTGCCAGCAGCGCTTCAGCCGGGCAGTTCTTC.

This chain links TRBV9 with TRBJ2-7; the D is unclear. The ends were cut back, 2 bases at V and 2 bases at J, with 11 bases in the middle. The germline V gene has CDR1 SGDLS and CDR2 YYNGEE. The CDR3 totals 14 residues. For the CDR3, the DNA is TGTGCCAGCAGCGTCACCGACTTACCCTACGAGCAGTACTTC. This gives the protein CASSVTDLPYEQYF.

The chain combines TRBV10-3 with TRBJ2-3, with TRBD2 matching over 11 bases. The junction had 3 bases not matched to a gene; V was cut back by 7 bases and J by 6 bases. Per germline, CDR1 ENHRY and CDR2 SYGVKD. The CDR3 length is 13 residues. In DNA, the CDR3 is TGTGCCATCAAGGGACTAGCGGACGATACGCAGTATTTT. This gives the protein CAIKGLADDTQYF.

This chain links TRBV18 with TRBJ1-5; D possibly corresponds to TRBD1 (6 bases). Germline V gene sequence: CDR1 KGHSH, CDR2 LQKENI. V was pared by 2 bases and J by 7 bases, with 9 bases between. This CDR3 spans 13 amino acids. The chain's CDR3 is CASSPVGGQPQHF. In DNA form, the CDR3 reads TGTGCCAGCTCACCAGTGGGGGGCCAGCCCCAGCATTTT.

This clone was seen a handful of times. The J gene is TRBJ2-3, the V gene TRBV5-1; D is undetermined. There are 14 residues in the CDR3. Germline loops: CDR1 SGHRS, CDR2 YFSETQ. With 2 bases removed from V and 6 bases from J, the gap between germline ends came to 13 bases. This chain's CDR3 is CASSFSGTGDTQYF. CDR3 nucleotide sequence: TGCGCCAGCAGCTTTTCAGGCACTGGTGATACGCAGTATTTT.

The chain has TRBV5-6 and TRBJ1-1; a weak D match, TRBD1 (6 bases). The CDR3 runs 14 residues. The ends were cut back, 3 bases at V and 5 bases at J, with 14 bases in the middle. Germline V lookup: CDR1 SGHDT, CDR2 YYEEEE. The CDR3 region is CASSSPVGGTEAFF. As DNA, the CDR3 is TGTGCCAGCAGCTCGCCGGTAGGGGGGACTGAAGCTTTCTTT.

V gene TRBV9 combines with J gene TRBJ1-1; possible D gene TRBD1, 6 bases. This CDR3 has 14 residues. CDR1 and CDR2 (germline): SGDLS, YYNGEE. V shed 1 base and J shed 1 base, with 8 bases lying between them. CDR3 sequence (DNA): TGTGCCAGCAGCGTAAGGGGGGGGAACACTGAAGCTTTCTTT. This sequence encodes CASSVRGGNTEAFF.

V is TRBV10-3 and J is TRBJ2-7; perhaps TRBD1 as D (6 bases). This CDR3 is built from 14 residues. Deletions cut 2 bases from V and 1 base from J, with 9 bases between. CDR1 and CDR2 from the germline V gene are ENHRY and SYGVKD. The CDR3 loop reads CAISEDRSSYEQYF. DNA of the CDR3: TGTGCCATCAGTGAGGACAGGAGTTCCTACGAGCAGTACTTC.

DNA of the CDR3: TGTGCCAGTAGTAGGGGGGAATCTTACAATGAGCAGTTCTTC. It encodes CASSRGESYNEQFF. This sequence joins TRBV19 and TRBJ2-1; possible D gene TRBD2, 6 bases. CDR3 length: 14 amino acids. The germline V gene has CDR1 LNHDA and CDR2 SQIVND (reference sequence). V lost 4 bases and J 4 bases, leaving 11 bases between the germline ends.

The chain is built from TRBV12-3 or TRBV12-4 and TRBJ1-1, with D possibly matching TRBD1 (5 bases). The germline V and J ends were trimmed by 3 bases and 3 bases, with 8 bases remaining between them. CDR3 size: 13 residues. CDR3 sequence reads: CASSFGGDTEAFF. The CDR3 bases are TGTGCCAGCAGTTTCGGGGGTGACACTGAAGCTTTCTTT.